These T cell receptor beta chains were read from a single sample in a study of Graves' ophthalmopathy and Graves' hyperthyroidism. One entry per CDR3 protein results from TCRdb running MiXCR on the multiplex PCR reads. The table lists hundreds of thousands of distinct CDR3 sequences, roughly 21% of them singletons. Source material: peripheral blood. These receptors were obtained from a woman aged 45-59 years with Graves' ophthalmopathy. Both conserved end residues are part of each CDR3. The D gene is left open where the match is weak. Clone sizes are given selectively: once, few, many, or a class where the clone is expanded.

clone size,V gene,J gene,D gene,CDR3 length,CDR3 protein,CDR3 DNA
many,TRBV28,TRBJ1-2,TRBD1,18,CASSIYRDRLNPLYGYTF,TGTGCCAGCAGTATATACCGGGACAGGTTAAACCCTCTATATGGCTACACCTTC
many,TRBV9,TRBJ2-7,TRBD2,15,CASSQGLAGSYEQYF,TGTGCCAGCAGCCAGGGACTAGCGGGTTCCTACGAGCAGTACTTC
NA,TRBV4-2,TRBJ1-1,NA,14,CASSQPQANTEAFF,TGTGCCAGCAGCCAACCACAGGCTAACACTGAAGCTTTCTTT
many,TRBV6-1,TRBJ2-2,NA,16,CASSALDSPNTGELFF,TGTGCCAGCAGTGCCTTGGACAGCCCGAACACCGGGGAGCTGTTTTTT
NA,TRBV28,TRBJ2-2,NA,13,CASSLGFTGELFF,TGTGCCAGCAGTTTAGGCTTCACCGGGGAGCTGTTTTTT
many,TRBV3-1,TRBJ2-5,TRBD1,15,CASSQDRGQAETQYF,TGTGCCAGCAGCCAAGACCGGGGACAGGCAGAGACCCAGTACTTC
NA,TRBV6-4,TRBJ1-5,NA,17,CASSFPLGRGGNQPQHF,TGTGCCAGCAGCTTCCCTCTTGGACGGGGCGGGAATCAGCCCCAGCATTTT
many,TRBV12-5,TRBJ1-5,TRBD1,15,CASGSGDRLNQPQHF,TGTGCTAGTGGTTCAGGGGACAGACTTAATCAGCCCCAGCATTTT
many,TRBV10-1,TRBJ1-5,NA,13,CASSEDNNQPQHF,TGCGCCAGCAGCGAGGACAACAATCAGCCCCAGCATTTT
many,TRBV20-1,TRBJ2-3,TRBD2,16,CSASLGLAGDGDTQYF,TGCAGTGCTAGCCTGGGACTAGCGGGAGATGGAGATACGCAGTATTTT
NA,TRBV20-1,TRBJ1-2,NA,15,CSALKQGALDRGYTF,TGCAGTGCCCTAAAACAGGGCGCCCTTGATAGAGGCTACACCTTC
NA,TRBV19,TRBJ2-2,NA,16,CASSIDGRTNTGELFF,TGTGCCAGTAGTATAGATGGCCGAACGAACACCGGGGAGCTGTTTTTT
few,TRBV7-6,TRBJ2-5,TRBD2,16,CASSFGTSFGRETQYF,TGTGCCAGCAGCTTTGGGACTAGCTTCGGTCGAGAGACCCAGTACTTC
many,TRBV7-3,TRBJ1-1,NA,14,CASSFGGLRTEAFF,TGTGCCAGCAGCTTCGGGGGATTGCGCACTGAAGCTTTCTTT
NA,TRBV7-2,TRBJ1-1,NA,14,CASSLARANARAFF,TGTGCCAGCAGCTTAGCGAGGGCCAATGCGAGGGCTTTCTTT
few,TRBV5-5,TRBJ1-2,NA,15,CASSLGGGSDYGYTF,TGTGCCAGCAGCTTGGGGGGAGGGTCCGACTATGGCTACACCTTC
many,TRBV7-2,TRBJ2-7,NA,13,CASSPIAGYEQYF,TGTGCCAGCAGCCCCATCGCGGGTTACGAGCAGTACTTC
many,TRBV19,TRBJ1-1,NA,14,CASKVRGVDTEAFF,TGTGCCAGTAAAGTAAGGGGGGTGGACACTGAAGCTTTCTTT